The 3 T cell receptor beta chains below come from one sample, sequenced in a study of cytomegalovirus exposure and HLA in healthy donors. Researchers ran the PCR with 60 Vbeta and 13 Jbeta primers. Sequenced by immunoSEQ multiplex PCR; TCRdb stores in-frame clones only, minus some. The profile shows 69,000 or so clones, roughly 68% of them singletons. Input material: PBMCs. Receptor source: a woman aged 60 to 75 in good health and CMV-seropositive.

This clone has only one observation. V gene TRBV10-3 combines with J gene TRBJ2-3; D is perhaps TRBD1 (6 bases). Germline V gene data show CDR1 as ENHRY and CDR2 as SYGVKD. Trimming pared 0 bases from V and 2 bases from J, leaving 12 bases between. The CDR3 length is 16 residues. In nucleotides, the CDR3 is TGTGCCATCAGTGAGTCGATGGGACAAATCACAGATACGCAGTATTTT. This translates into CAISESMGQITDTQYF.

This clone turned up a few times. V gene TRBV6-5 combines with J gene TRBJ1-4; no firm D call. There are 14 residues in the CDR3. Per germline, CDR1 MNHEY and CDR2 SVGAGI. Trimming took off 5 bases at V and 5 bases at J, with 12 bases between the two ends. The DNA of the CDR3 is TGTGCCAGCAGTCCCACGACTACAAATGAAAAACTGTTTTTT. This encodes CASSPTTTNEKLFF.

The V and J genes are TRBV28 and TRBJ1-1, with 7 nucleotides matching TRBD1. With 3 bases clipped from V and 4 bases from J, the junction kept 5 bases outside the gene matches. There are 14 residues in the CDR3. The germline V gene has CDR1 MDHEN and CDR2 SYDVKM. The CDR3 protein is CASSFDRVGTEAFF. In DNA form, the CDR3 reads TGTGCCAGCAGTTTCGACAGGGTGGGCACTGAAGCTTTCTTT.